These 26 T cell receptor beta chains came from one sample sequenced in a study of T cells in Graves' hyperthyroidism and ophthalmopathy. Researchers amplified the TCR beta CDR3 regions from RNA transcripts. A first-round RT-PCR of the TCR CDR3 used the HTBI primer set. TCRdb passed the multiplex PCR reads through MiXCR, listing each CDR3 protein once. This sample has roughly 250,000 distinct CDR3 sequences; just over 14% occur once, and the top ten carry 10% to 15%. The sample consisted of blood. These receptors were obtained from a woman aged 40 to 50 with Graves' hyperthyroidism that later progressed to Graves' ophthalmopathy.

This clonotype has at least ten counts. The J gene is TRBJ2-5, the V gene TRBV12-3 or TRBV12-4; TRBD2 matches at 8 bases. V lost 2 bases to trimming and J lost 2 bases; unmatched junction nucleotides: 10. The CDR3 has 17 residues. In DNA, the CDR3 is TGTGCCAGCAGTTTAATTGGGCGGGGGGACCAACAAGAGACCCAGTACTTC. Translating it yields CASSLIGRGDQQETQYF.

This chain uses TRBV11-3 with TRBJ1-6, with 7 bases aligning to TRBD1. Germline trimming cut 2 bases from V and 0 bases from J; bases unmatched to any gene: 13. CDR1 is SGHNT, CDR2 YENEEA, per germline. The CDR3 is made up of 20 amino acids. The CDR3 region is CASSLFGVKGGSSYNSPLHF. The CDR3 nucleotides read TGTGCCAGCAGCTTATTTGGAGTGAAAGGGGGCTCCTCCTATAATTCACCCCTCCACTTT.

This clonotype was seen ten or more times. The chain is built from TRBV7-8 and TRBJ1-5; perhaps TRBD1 as D (6 bases). This CDR3 is 17 amino acids long. Trimming stripped 2 bases from V and 2 bases from J, with 16 bases between. Per the germline V gene, CDR1 is SGHVS and CDR2 is FQNEAQ. The CDR3 loop is CASSLRRGGSGNQPQHF. In DNA form, the CDR3 reads TGTGCCAGCAGCTTAAGGAGAGGGGGATCGGGCAATCAGCCCCAGCATTTT.

CDR3 region: CASSLANGLSAQYF. In nucleotides, the CDR3 is TGTGCCAGCAGCTTGGCCAATGGCTTAAGTGCGCAGTATTTT. V usage is TRBV5-8 and J usage is TRBJ2-3; D is ambiguous. The CDR3 totals 14 residues. V was cut by 0 bases and J by 10 bases, with 15 bases left in between. CDR1 is SGHTS, CDR2 YDEGEE, per germline.

This clonotype was detected ten times or more. This chain connects TRBV12-3 or TRBV12-4 to TRBJ1-1; D unresolved. The germline V and J ends were trimmed by 2 bases and 1 base, with 5 bases remaining between them. This CDR3 is 13 amino acids long. CDR3 in amino acids: CASSLYWNTEAFF. The DNA for the CDR3 is TGTGCCAGCAGTTTATACTGGAACACTGAAGCTTTCTTT.

This clonotype was observed at least ten times. The CDR3 loop is CASSPGASYNSPLHF. The CDR3 DNA reads TGCGCCAGCAGCCCAGGGGCGTCCTATAATTCACCCCTCCACTTT. The genes are TRBV5-1 and TRBJ1-6; D may be TRBD1 (6 bases). Germline V gene lookup returns CDR1 SGHRS and CDR2 YFSETQ. Trimming stripped 4 bases from V and 1 base from J, with 9 bases between. CDR3 length equals 15 residues.

The V call is TRBV7-9, the J call TRBJ2-7, with 10 bases fitting TRBD1. V trimming: 5 bases; J trimming: 5 bases; junction bases outside the gene matches: 9. The CDR3 covers 15 residues. Germline CDR1 SEHNR, CDR2 FQNEAQ (reference sequence). CDR3 in amino acids: CASSRGTGVGDEQYF. CDR3 coding DNA: TGTGCCAGCAGCCGGGGGACAGGGGTGGGAGACGAGCAGTACTTC.

This clonotype was detected many times. The chain links TRBV7-9 to TRBJ1-2; possibly TRBD1 for D (5 bases). The CDR3 covers 16 residues. V lost 6 bases to trimming and J lost 7 bases, with 24 bases between them. Germline assignment: CDR1 SEHNR and CDR2 FQNEAQ (reference sequence). The CDR3 reads CASRPPGGGKYGGYTF. CDR3 coding DNA: TGTGCCAGCAGGCCCCCCGGTGGGGGGAAATATGGTGGCTACACCTTC. Full variable domain (remainder filled in from reference TRBV7-9 and TRBJ1-2): DTGVSQNPRHKITKRGQNVTFRCDPISEHNRLYWYRQTLGQGPEFLTYFQNEAQLEKSRLLSDRFSAERPKGSFSTLEIQRTEQGDSAMYLCASRPPGGGKYGGYTFGSGTRLTVV.

This clonotype was seen repeatedly, ten times or more. DNA of the CDR3: TGTGCCAGCAGGCGGGACGGGCCCTACGAGCAGTACTTC. This encodes CASRRDGPYEQYF. This chain links TRBV2 with TRBJ2-7; perhaps TRBD2 as D (6 bases). This CDR3 region has 13 residues. With 6 bases removed from V and 2 bases from J, the gap between germline ends came to 11 bases. CDR1 and CDR2 from the germline V gene are SNHLY and FYNNEI.

Points on this clonotype: A much bigger clone sits one base away, suggesting this may be a read error. V and J are TRBV10-3 and TRBJ2-5; 9 positions agree with TRBD2. The CDR3 runs to 17 residues. Germline lookup yields CDR1 ENHRY and CDR2 SYGVKD. The CDR3 loop reads CAAPRSGRPPRQEIQYF. For the CDR3, the DNA is TGTGCCGCTCCTCGAAGCGGGAGGCCCCCTCGGCAAGAGATCCAGTACTTC.

This clonotype occurred many times. This chain uses TRBV6-1 with TRBJ1-5, with 7 positions matching TRBD1. The CDR3 is 18 amino acids. Germline values: CDR1 MNHNS, CDR2 SASEGT. The junction had 17 bases not matched to a gene; V was cut back by 2 bases and J by 7 bases. CDR3 bases: TGTGCCAGCAGTGAAATGCACAGGGGTCCCTCGGGGAGCCAGCCCCAGCATTTT. This encodes CASSEMHRGPSGSQPQHF.

This clonotype was found many times. The V gene is TRBV28, the J gene TRBJ2-7; TRBD2 might be the D (5 bases). CDR3 size: 16 residues. Trimming took 2 bases from V and 3 from J, leaving 17 bases between them. Per germline, CDR1 MDHEN and CDR2 SYDVKM. The chain's CDR3 is CASSLPPTRTDYEQYF. CDR3 in DNA: TGTGCCAGCAGTTTACCCCCAACTAGGACCGACTACGAGCAGTACTTC.

This clonotype was recorded at least ten times. The chain couples TRBV2 to TRBJ2-7; D ambiguous. Germline V gene lookup returns CDR1 SNHLY and CDR2 FYNNEI. This CDR3 is 15 amino acids long. The germline V and J ends were trimmed by 3 bases and 2 bases, with 14 bases remaining between them. CDR3 in DNA: TGTGCCAGCAGTGATATAGGAGCGATTGCCTACGAGCAGTACTTC. This codes for CASSDIGAIAYEQYF. Looking up the rest from reference TRBV2 and TRBJ2-7 gives the full variable domain: EPEVTQTPSHQVTQMGQEVILRCVPISNHLYFYWYRQILGQKVEFLVSFYNNEISEKSEIFDDQFSVERPDGSNFTLKIRSTKLEDSAMYFCASSDIGAIAYEQYFGPGTRLTVT.

This clonotype was detected ten times or more. V usage is TRBV27 and J usage is TRBJ2-1, with D possibly being TRBD2 (5 bases). The CDR3 extends over 15 amino acids. The germline V gene has CDR1 MNHEY and CDR2 SMNVEV (reference sequence). V lost 4 bases and J 7 bases, leaving 17 bases between the germline ends. The CDR3 spells CASSSALRGLNEQFF. Written as DNA, the CDR3 is TGTGCCAGCAGTTCCGCATTGAGAGGGTTGAATGAGCAGTTCTTC.

The CDR3 loop is CASSQDASGSSNEQFF. The CDR3 DNA is TGTGCCAGCAGCCAAGACGCTAGCGGGAGTAGTAATGAGCAGTTCTTC. V and J are TRBV4-2 and TRBJ2-1, with 10 bases aligning to TRBD2. Germline V gives CDR1 LGHNA, CDR2 YNFKEQ. CDR3 length equals 16 residues. V lost 0 bases to trimming and J lost 7 bases; unmatched junction nucleotides: 6.

J is TRBJ2-1 and V is TRBV19; D unclear. The CDR3 spans 13 residues. CDR1 and CDR2 from the germline V gene are LNHDA and SQIVND (reference sequence). V was clipped by 4 bases and J by 8 bases, with 12 bases between them. The CDR3 DNA sequence: TGTGCCAGTAGTACCCCCCACCAGGATGAGCAGTTCTTC. Encoded protein: CASSTPHQDEQFF.

This clonotype was detected many times. V gene TRBV11-2 combines with J gene TRBJ2-1; D ambiguous. In germline, CDR1 is SGHAT, CDR2 FQNNGV. V shed 10 bases and J shed 13 bases, with 17 bases lying between them. The CDR3 totals 11 residues. The CDR3 coding sequence is TGTGCCACCTCCGGGCCGACATTTCAGTTCTTC. Its protein is CATSGPTFQFF. The entire variable domain, with the rest obtained from reference TRBV11-2 and TRBJ2-1, is as follows: EAGVAQSPRYKIIEKRQSVAFWCNPISGHATLYWYQQILGQGPKLLIQFQNNGVVDDSQLPKDRFSAERLKGVDSTLKIQPAKLEDSAVYLCATSGPTFQFFGPGTRLTVL.

The chain is built from TRBV3-1 and TRBJ2-1; 15 positions match TRBD2. This CDR3 comprises 17 residues. J was trimmed by 11 bases and V by 3 bases; bases with no gene match: 11. Germline CDR1 and CDR2: LGHDT and YNNKEL (reference sequence). CDR3 sequence: CASSHTLEGLAGGKQFF. CDR3 sequence (DNA): TGTGCCAGCAGCCACACCCTGGAGGGACTAGCGGGAGGTAAGCAGTTCTTC.

This clonotype appeared many times. V and J are TRBV19 and TRBJ1-3; no clear D. CDR1 LNHDA and CDR2 SQIVND come from the germline V gene (reference sequence). The CDR3 totals 15 residues. With 7 bases removed from V and 1 base from J, the gap between germline ends came to 14 bases. As DNA, the CDR3 is TGTGCCAGTACTACAGCTCCTTATTCTGGAAACACCATATATTTT. Its protein product is CASTTAPYSGNTIYF. Variable domain in full (rest from reference TRBV19 and TRBJ1-3): DGGITQSPKYLFRKEGQNVTLSCEQNLNHDAMYWYRQDPGQGLRLIYYSQIVNDFQKGDIAEGYSVSREKKESFPLTVTSAQKNPTAFYLCASTTAPYSGNTIYFGEGSWLTVV.

This clonotype was counted ten times or more. The CDR3 loop is CASSYPGANSPLHF. CDR3 coding DNA: TGTGCCAGCAGTTATCCGGGAGCTAATTCACCCCTCCACTTT. This chain links TRBV27 with TRBJ1-6; D not resolved. Germline values: CDR1 MNHEY, CDR2 SMNVEV (reference sequence). Trimming pared 4 bases from V and 6 bases from J, leaving 10 bases between. The CDR3 runs 14 residues.

The gene calls are TRBV13 and TRBJ2-1; the D gene is possibly TRBD2 (5 bases). Germline-derived CDR1 and CDR2 are PRHDT and FYEKMQ (reference sequence). Trimming left V 2 bases short and J 4 bases short, with 12 bases between. The CDR3 length is 15 residues. The CDR3 loop is CASSLILGEYNEQFF. CDR3 DNA sequence: TGTGCCAGCAGCTTAATTCTCGGGGAATACAATGAGCAGTTCTTC.

The chain joins TRBV28 to TRBJ2-4, with 7 bases fitting TRBD2. The germline V gene has CDR1 MDHEN and CDR2 SYDVKM. CDR3 length equals 14 residues. V dropped 7 bases and J dropped 6; count of bases not matched to a gene: 9. The CDR3 reads CASKGTSVANIQYF. The CDR3 DNA reads as TGTGCCAGCAAAGGAACTAGCGTCGCAAACATTCAGTACTTC.

This clonotype was seen many times. The V gene is TRBV5-1, the J gene TRBJ2-3; TRBD1 agrees at 8 bases. Germline assignment: CDR1 SGHRS and CDR2 YFSETQ. CDR3 length equals 17 residues. Losses at the gene ends were 0 bases for V and 1 base for J; bases not matched to a gene: 7. In DNA form, the CDR3 reads TGCGCCAGCAGCTTGGTTAAACCGGGACAGGGCACAGATACGCAGTATTTT. Translated, it gives CASSLVKPGQGTDTQYF.

This clonotype was detected ten times or more. The genes are TRBV28 and TRBJ1-1; D not certain. Germline V gene data show CDR1 as MDHEN and CDR2 as SYDVKM. The V and J ends lost 2 bases and 0 bases respectively, with 10 bases between them. This CDR3 spans 15 amino acids. As DNA, the CDR3 is TGTGCCAGCAGTTTAAGTATTGGGGTGAACACTGAAGCTTTCTTT. This sequence encodes CASSLSIGVNTEAFF.

As concerns this clonotype: A much bigger clone sits one base away, suggesting this may be a read error. Without the conserved terminal phenylalanine or tryptophan, this CDR3 likely stems from a read error. The chain uses TRBV3-1 and TRBJ1-4; maybe TRBD1 (6 bases). The CDR3 runs 15 residues. The ends were cut back, 2 bases at V and 4 bases at J, with 11 bases in the middle. Germline V gene data show CDR1 as LGHDT and CDR2 as YNNKEL (reference sequence). CDR3 loop: CASSQNDRNNEKLFC. CDR3 DNA: TGTGCCAGCAGCCAAAACGACAGGAATAATGAAAAACTGTTTTGT.

This clonotype was detected many times. The V and J genes are TRBV20-1 and TRBJ2-7; the D gene is possibly TRBD1 (5 bases). Trimming left V 0 bases short and J 1 base short, with 10 bases between. CDR3 size: 14 residues. The V gene's germline CDR1 is DFQATT and CDR2 SNEGSKA (reference sequence). The CDR3 protein is CSARDPRQSYEQYF. CDR3 in DNA: TGCAGTGCTAGAGATCCGCGACAGTCCTACGAGCAGTACTTC.